This T cell receptor (beta chain) was found in a study of T cell responses to AZD1222 COVID-19 vaccine. General observations from the study: Repertoire sampling was restricted to post-peak T cell response timepoints. Donors were mostly white British, more females; clonal diversity possibly underestimated. Regions 160-218 and 743-854 dominated among vaccine-associated CD4 TCRs spanning spike.

This clone was seen a handful of times. Its antigen is currently unknown. Using immunoSEQ multiplex PCR, the repertoire was profiled, and TCRdb retains in-frame clones only, with some absent. The sample consists of about 150,000 clones, roughly 88% of them appearing once. Trimming cost V 0 bases and J 6 bases, with 9 bases left between them. This CDR3 region has 15 residues. CDR1 SGHAT and CDR2 FQNNGV come from the germline V gene. The receptor's source is an adult in good health. This chain links TRBV11-2 with TRBJ1-6, with D unresolved. Sequenced here: peripheral blood, sampled on day 0 of AZD1222 vaccination. The CDR3 DNA is TGTGCCAGCAGCTTAGAAGGCTCCCGTAATTCACCCCTCCACTTT. Its protein product is CASSLEGSRNSPLHF.